This TCR beta chain was identified in a study of Ad26.COV2.S vaccination and SARS-CoV-2 variants. The overall study: Donor was one of the participants in the Ad26.COV2.S arm of the COV1001 trial. Intramuscular Ad26.COV2.S at 5x10^10 or 1x10^11 viral particles.

Treatment given: some 19 received Ad26.COV2.S at low or high dose, single or two shots; several received placebo; per-sample allocation not given. Day 63 after the first vaccine or placebo injection was the time point for sampling. The count of this clone is one. What it binds is not known. Sequenced by immunoSEQ multiplex PCR; TCRdb stores in-frame clones only, minus some. Counted here are about 350,000 clones, about 86% occurring once; the ten biggest clones make up roughly a tenth. Study outcomes and limitations: Among vaccine recipients, spike-specific TCR breadth exceeded that of placebo recipients.

The CDR3 is made up of 13 amino acids. Trimming took off 6 bases at V and 0 bases at J, with 8 bases between the two ends. Per germline, CDR1 MNHEY and CDR2 SMNVEV (reference sequence). This sample comprised peripheral blood, obtained in a trial of Ad26.COV2.S vaccine versus placebo. This clonotype was obtained from a person aged 18-65 years who received the Ad26.COV2.S COVID-19 vaccine or a placebo. The rearrangement joins TRBV27 to TRBJ1-2; unclear D gene. CDR3 coding DNA: TGTGCCAGCAGCCAACAGTCTAACTATGGCTACACCTTC. Translated, it gives CASSQQSNYGYTF.